Shown below are 14 T cell receptor beta chains from a single sample sequenced in a study of blood T cell repertoires in COVID-19. The assay was immunoSEQ multiplex PCR, and TCRdb's table has in-frame clones only and misses some. This sample has about 670,000 clones; more than 80% occur once, and the top ten carry under 0.3%. The sequencing sample was made of peripheral blood. These TCRs come from a woman younger than 35 with acute or convalescent COVID-19.

This rearrangement joins TRBV5-4 to TRBJ1-2, with 9 bases that match TRBD1. Germline CDR1 SGHNT, CDR2 YYREEE (reference sequence). This CDR3 comprises 14 residues. The V gene end was trimmed by 5 bases and the J gene end by 6 bases; junction bases not matched to a gene: 8. This chain's CDR3 is CASSYTQGANGYTF. The CDR3 DNA follows: TGTGCCAGCAGTTACACACAGGGGGCTAATGGCTACACCTTC.

The chain couples TRBV5-6 to TRBJ1-1; D is unresolved. The ends were cut back, 1 base at V and 3 bases at J, with 13 bases in the middle. Germline-derived CDR1 and CDR2 are SGHDT and YYEEEE. The CDR3 is 15 residues long. The CDR3 is CASSLFGVADTEAFF. The CDR3 region has the DNA TGTGCCAGCAGCTTGTTCGGGGTTGCCGACACTGAAGCTTTCTTT.

The CDR3 reads CASSLLRTGVDTQYF. CDR3 sequence (DNA): TGTGCCAGCAGCTTACTACGGACAGGGGTAGATACGCAGTATTTT. The rearrangement uses TRBV7-9 and TRBJ2-3, with 9 bases that match TRBD1. Trimming at V came to 2 bases and at J to 5 bases, leaving 5 bases not matched to a gene. This CDR3 contains 15 residues. Germline V gene data show CDR1 as SEHNR and CDR2 as FQNEAQ (reference sequence). The full variable domain, with the rest looked up from reference TRBV7-9 and TRBJ2-3, is DTGVSQNPRHKITKRGQNVTFRCDPISEHNRLYWYRQTLGQGPEFLTYFQNEAQLEKSRLLSDRFSAERPKGSFSTLEIQRTEQGDSAMYLCASSLLRTGVDTQYFGPGTRLTVL.

The chain has TRBV4-1 and TRBJ1-2; TRBD1 might be the D (5 bases). The CDR3 runs to 15 residues. Trimming removed 1 base at V and 13 bases at J, with 22 bases between. The germline gives CDR1 MGHRA, CDR2 YSYEKL. CDR3 coding DNA: TGCGCCAGCAGCCAAGTTTATAGCGGATTACAGGTGGGCACCTTC. This codes for CASSQVYSGLQVGTF.

The chain employs TRBV24-1 and TRBJ2-5; 9 nucleotides line up with TRBD1. The J segment lost 7 bases and the V segment lost 1 base, leaving 9 bases of the junction unmatched. Germline loops: CDR1 KGHDR, CDR2 SFDVKD. The CDR3 has 16 residues. The CDR3 DNA is TGTGCCACCAGTGATTTCCCGGGACAGGGAACAGGGACCCAGTACTTC. This translates into CATSDFPGQGTGTQYF.

This clone appeared a few times. The rearrangement uses TRBV6-5 and TRBJ1-2, with a weak D call TRBD1 (6 bases). This CDR3 region has 14 residues. The V gene lost 0 bases and the J gene lost 7 bases, with 12 bases spanning the gap. Germline CDR1 and CDR2: MNHEY and SVGAGI. DNA of the CDR3: TGTGCCAGCAGTTACTCCGGACAGAAGGGTGGCTACACCTTC. Translating it yields CASSYSGQKGGYTF.

The chain joins TRBV25-1 to TRBJ1-1, with 7 nucleotides matching TRBD1. This CDR3 contains 14 residues. Trimming cost V 7 bases and J 6 bases; bases outside gene matches: 11. The germline V gene has CDR1 MGHDK and CDR2 SYGVNS. CDR3 bases: TGTGCCAGCAATGGCGGGACAGTGAGGGCTGAAGCTTTCTTT. It encodes CASNGGTVRAEAFF.

The chain employs TRBV25-1 and TRBJ1-2, with a weak D call TRBD1 (5 bases). This CDR3 contains 13 residues. Trimming shortened V by 6 bases and J by 6 bases, and 14 bases separated the two germline ends. CDR1 MGHDK and CDR2 SYGVNS come from the germline V gene. Here the CDR3 reads CASRSARVDGYTF. The CDR3 DNA is TGTGCCAGCAGGTCGGCCAGGGTAGATGGCTACACCTTC.

This clone was observed a single time. The V gene is TRBV4-3, the J gene TRBJ1-4; D unresolved. Trimming left V 4 bases short and J 0 bases short, with 12 bases between. This CDR3 is 16 amino acids long. Germline CDR1 reads LGHNA; CDR2 reads YSLEER. The CDR3 DNA is TGCGCCAGCAGCCCCCTCTACTCAACAACTAATGAAAAACTGTTTTTT. It specifies CASSPLYSTTNEKLFF.

The J gene is TRBJ1-5, the V gene TRBV6-5; 7 nucleotides line up with TRBD1. The CDR3 is 14 residues long. Trimming at V came to 7 bases and at J to 4 bases, leaving 7 bases not matched to a gene. CDR1 and CDR2 (germline): MNHEY, SVGAGI. In nucleotides, the CDR3 is TGTGCCAGCACCCCGACAGGGCGGAATCAGCCCCAGCATTTT. It codes for CASTPTGRNQPQHF.

The chain links TRBV4-1 to TRBJ2-3, with a possible D match to TRBD2 (7 bases). Between the trimmed V and J ends, which lost 3 bases and 3 bases, there was a span of 25 bases. Per the germline V gene, CDR1 is MGHRA and CDR2 is YSYEKL. The CDR3 runs 19 residues. This chain's CDR3 is CASSHGNPSGGRWTDTQYF. The CDR3 DNA reads as TGCGCCAGCAGCCACGGAAACCCCTCGGGGGGCAGATGGACAGATACGCAGTATTTT.

This clone showed up many times. The CDR3: CASSYSGGATGELFF. The CDR3 nucleotides read TGTGCCAGCAGTTACAGCGGGGGGGCCACCGGGGAGCTGTTTTTT. The genes are TRBV6-2 or TRBV6-3 and TRBJ2-2; 10 nucleotides align to TRBD2. Germline V gene sequence: CDR1 MNHEY, CDR2 SVGEGT. The CDR3 length is 15 residues. The junction had 1 base not matched to a gene; V was cut back by 2 bases and J by 4 bases.

This CDR3 reads CASSRTRTAYGYTF. The CDR3 DNA follows: TGTGCCAGCAGCCGAACTCGGACAGCGTATGGCTACACCTTC. This rearrangement joins TRBV6-2 or TRBV6-3 to TRBJ1-2; tentative D call: TRBD1 (6 bases). The CDR3 consists of 14 residues. With 6 bases removed from V and 5 bases from J, the gap between germline ends came to 16 bases. CDR1 is MNHEY, CDR2 SVGEGT, per germline.

This sequence joins TRBV30 and TRBJ1-1, with D uncertain. Germline V gives CDR1 GTSNPN, CDR2 SVGIG (reference sequence). Trimming took off 8 bases at V and 6 bases at J, with 16 bases between the two ends. The CDR3 totals 12 residues. The CDR3 loop is CAGNGGKPEAFF. The CDR3 coding sequence is TGTGCCGGAAACGGAGGAAAGCCTGAAGCTTTCTTT.